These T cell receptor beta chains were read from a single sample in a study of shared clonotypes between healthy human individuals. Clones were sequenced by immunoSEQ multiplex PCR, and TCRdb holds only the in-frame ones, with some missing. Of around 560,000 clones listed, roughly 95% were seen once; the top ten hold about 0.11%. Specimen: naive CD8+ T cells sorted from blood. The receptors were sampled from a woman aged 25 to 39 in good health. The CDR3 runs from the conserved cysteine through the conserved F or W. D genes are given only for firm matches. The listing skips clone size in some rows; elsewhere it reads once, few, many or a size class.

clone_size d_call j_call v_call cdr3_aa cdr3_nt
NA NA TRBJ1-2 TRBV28 CASRYPGGAYGYTF TGTGCCAGCCGATACCCCGGGGGGGCCTATGGCTACACCTTC
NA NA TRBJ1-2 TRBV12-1 CASSFPIRGYTF TGTGCCAGCAGCTTTCCGATTCGTGGCTACACCTTC
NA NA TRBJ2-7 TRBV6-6 CASNQELDAYEQYF TGTGCCAGCAATCAAGAACTAGACGCCTACGAGCAGTACTTC
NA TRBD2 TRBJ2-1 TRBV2 CASTLAGGYNEQFF TGTGCCAGCACCTTGGCGGGAGGGTACAATGAGCAGTTCTTC
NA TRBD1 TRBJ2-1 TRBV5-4 CASRGDRAAYNEQFF TGTGCCAGCAGAGGAGACAGGGCAGCCTACAATGAGCAGTTCTTC
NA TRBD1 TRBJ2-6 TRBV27 CASYGQGFSGANVLTF TGTGCCAGCTATGGACAGGGGTTCTCTGGGGCCAACGTCCTGACTTTC
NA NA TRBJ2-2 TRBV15 CATSRGGEAAGELFF TGTGCCACCAGCAGAGGGGGCGAGGCGGCCGGGGAGCTGTTTTTT
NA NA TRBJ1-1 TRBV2 CASVSVMNTEAFF TGTGCCAGCGTGTCAGTAATGAACACTGAAGCTTTCTTT
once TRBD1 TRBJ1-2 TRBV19 CASQGQGAFGYTF TGTGCCAGTCAGGGACAGGGGGCGTTCGGCTACACCTTC
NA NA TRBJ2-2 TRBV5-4 CASSLVSGAANTGELFF TGTGCCAGCAGCTTGGTATCGGGGGCCGCGAACACCGGGGAGCTGTTTTTT
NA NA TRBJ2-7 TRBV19 CASSLTGTYEQYF TGTGCCAGTAGTCTTACAGGGACCTACGAGCAGTACTTC
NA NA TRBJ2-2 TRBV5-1 CASSSSFGKTGELFF TGCGCCAGCAGCTCAAGCTTCGGGAAAACCGGGGAGCTGTTTTTT
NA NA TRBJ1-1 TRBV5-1 CASSLVEGRNTEAFF TGCGCCAGCAGCTTGGTAGAGGGGAGGAACACTGAAGCTTTCTTT
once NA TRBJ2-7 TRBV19 CASSIFYSYEQYF TGTGCCAGTAGTATCTTTTACTCCTACGAGCAGTACTTC
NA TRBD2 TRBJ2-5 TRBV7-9 CASSSEREGVKTQYF TGTGCCAGCAGCTCAGAGCGGGAGGGCGTGAAGACCCAGTACTTC
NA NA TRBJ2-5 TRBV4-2 CASSQVGLSETQYF TGTGCCAGCAGCCAAGTCGGCCTCAGCGAGACCCAGTACTTC
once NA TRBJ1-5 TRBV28 CASRPPAASRGNQPQHF TGTGCCAGCAGACCCCCGGCGGCTTCCAGGGGCAATCAGCCCCAGCATTTT
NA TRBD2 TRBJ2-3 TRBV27 CASSWGTGSLAGESTDTQYF TGTGCCAGCAGTTGGGGGACAGGGTCACTAGCGGGAGAAAGCACAGATACGCAGTATTTT
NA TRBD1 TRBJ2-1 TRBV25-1 CASSLGGQGNEQFF TGTGCCAGCAGTCTCGGTGGACAGGGCAATGAGCAGTTCTTC
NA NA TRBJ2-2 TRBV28 CASSFYRTLTGELFF TGTGCCAGCAGTTTTTACAGGACCCTCACCGGGGAGCTGTTTTTT
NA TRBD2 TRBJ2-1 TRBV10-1 CASSAGTSGRRDWNEQFF TGCGCCAGCAGTGCCGGGACTAGCGGGAGGAGGGACTGGAATGAGCAGTTCTTC
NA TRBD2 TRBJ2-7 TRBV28 CASRLAGESYEQYF TGTGCCAGCAGGTTAGCGGGAGAGTCCTACGAGCAGTACTTC
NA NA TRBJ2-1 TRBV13 CASSAAYVGDNEQFF TGTGCCAGCAGCGCAGCCTATGTGGGGGACAATGAGCAGTTCTTC
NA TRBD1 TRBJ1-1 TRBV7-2 CASSPGTGGSEAFF TGTGCCAGCAGCCCGGGGACAGGGGGCTCTGAAGCTTTCTTT
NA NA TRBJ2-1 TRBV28 CASSLYAGNEQFF TGTGCCAGCAGTTTATATGCCGGGAATGAGCAGTTCTTC
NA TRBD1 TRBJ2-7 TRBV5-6 CASTRTGAYEQYF TGTGCCAGCACCAGGACAGGGGCCTACGAGCAGTACTTC
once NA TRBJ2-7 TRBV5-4 CASSFGVTYEQYF TGTGCCAGCAGCTTCGGCGTGACCTACGAGCAGTACTTC
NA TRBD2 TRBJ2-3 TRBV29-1 CSVRPGTSGRASTDTQYF TGCAGCGTACGTCCCGGGACTAGCGGGAGGGCTAGCACAGATACGCAGTATTTT
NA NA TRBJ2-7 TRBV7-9 CASSMDRNYYEQYF TGTGCCAGCAGCATGGACAGAAACTACTACGAGCAGTACTTC
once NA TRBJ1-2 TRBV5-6 CAAGKGGDYGYTF TGTGCCGCCGGGAAGGGCGGGGACTATGGCTACACCTTC
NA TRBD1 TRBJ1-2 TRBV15 CATSRDRRGTDYGYTF TGTGCCACCAGCAGAGATAGGCGCGGGACAGACTATGGCTACACCTTC
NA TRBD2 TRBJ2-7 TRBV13 CASSFLAGGHEQYF TGTGCCAGCAGCTTCCTAGCGGGAGGCCACGAGCAGTACTTC
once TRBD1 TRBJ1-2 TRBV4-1 CASRAPGQGHGYTF TGCGCCAGCAGAGCACCGGGACAGGGGCATGGCTACACCTTC
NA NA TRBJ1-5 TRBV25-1 CASSEFGAQPQHF TGTGCCAGCAGTGAATTTGGGGCCCAGCCCCAGCATTTT
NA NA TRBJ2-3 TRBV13 CASSFVDSEYADTQYF TGTGCCAGCAGCTTCGTGGACAGCGAGTACGCAGATACGCAGTATTTT
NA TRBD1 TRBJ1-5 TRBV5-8 CASSGGDSHQPQHF TGTGCCAGCAGCGGGGGGGACAGCCATCAGCCCCAGCATTTT
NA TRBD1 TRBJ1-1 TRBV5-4 CASSYSPGGGTEAFF TGTGCCAGCAGCTACTCTCCAGGGGGCGGAACTGAAGCTTTCTTT
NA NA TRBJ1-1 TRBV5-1 CASSLAGGERTEAFF TGCGCCAGCAGCTTGGCCGGGGGAGAGCGCACTGAAGCTTTCTTT
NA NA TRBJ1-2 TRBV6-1 CASRNLRNFNYGYTF TGTGCCAGCAGAAACCTCAGGAACTTCAACTATGGCTACACCTTC
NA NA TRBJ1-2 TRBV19 CASSLPGIGGRLYGYTF TGTGCCAGTAGTCTTCCTGGGATCGGGGGCCGACTCTATGGCTACACCTTC
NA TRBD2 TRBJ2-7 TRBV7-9 CASSQLAGASYEQYF TGTGCCAGCAGCCAACTAGCGGGAGCCTCCTACGAGCAGTACTTC
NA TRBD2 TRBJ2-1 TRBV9 CASSAGVGINEQFF TGTGCCAGCAGTGCGGGAGTGGGAATTAATGAGCAGTTCTTC
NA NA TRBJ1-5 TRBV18 CASSPVPGVRGEGDQPQHF TGTGCCAGCTCACCAGTTCCCGGGGTACGCGGCGAAGGGGATCAGCCCCAGCATTTT
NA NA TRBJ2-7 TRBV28 CASSSGFRSYEQYF TGTGCCAGCAGTTCAGGGTTCAGGTCCTACGAGCAGTACTTC